This T cell receptor beta chain was recovered during a study of cytomegalovirus exposure and HLA in healthy donors. Study outcomes and limitations: According to an earlier analysis, most TCR beta V segments yielded productive rearrangements about 87% or about 30% of the time. The authors confirmed in vitro that a few CMV-associated chains were specific for CMV antigens. The study reported that TCR beta sequences accurately predicted HLA-A and HLA-B alleles in most subjects. In a later analysis, V- and J-gene trimming of beta chains associated with a DCLRE1C missense variant, replicated independently.

Primers included in the PCR were 60 Vbeta and 13 Jbeta primers. Sequencing was performed with immunoSEQ multiplex PCR; in TCRdb, only in-frame clones are kept and a portion is missing. The sample holds 150,000 or so clones, 74% seen once. Notes on this clone: Its matching antigen is unknown.

The CDR3 totals 13 residues. V shed 6 bases, J shed 9 bases, and the junction held 3 bases outside the gene matches. Germline CDR1 LNHDA, CDR2 SQIVND (reference sequence). The receptor comes from a man aged 18 to 30 in good health and CMV-seropositive. The rearrangement uses TRBV19 and TRBJ1-6; TRBD1 agrees at 9 bases. The specimen sequenced was PBMCs. The CDR3 DNA is TGTGCCAGTAGCCCGGGACAGGGTTCACCCCTCCACTTT. Protein: CASSPGQGSPLHF.